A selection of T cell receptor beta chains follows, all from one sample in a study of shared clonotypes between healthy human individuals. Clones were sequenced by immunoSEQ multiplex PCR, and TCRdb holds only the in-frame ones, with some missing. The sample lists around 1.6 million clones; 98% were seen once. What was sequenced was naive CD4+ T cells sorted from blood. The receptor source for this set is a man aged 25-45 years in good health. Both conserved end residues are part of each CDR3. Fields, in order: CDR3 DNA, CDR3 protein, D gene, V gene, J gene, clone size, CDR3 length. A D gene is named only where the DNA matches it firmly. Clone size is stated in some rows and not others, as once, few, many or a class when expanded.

TGTGCCAGCAGCGTAGCCCCCAGCAGGCAAGAGACCCAGTACTTC	CASSVAPSRQETQYF	NA	TRBV9	TRBJ2-5	NA	15
TGTGCCAGCAGTTTACGGCAGACCTCAATTAACACCGGGGAGCTGTTTTTT	CASSLRQTSINTGELFF	NA	TRBV28	TRBJ2-2	NA	17
TGCGCCAGCAGCTTGAGGGACAGAACTGAAGCTTTCTTT	CASSLRDRTEAFF	TRBD1	TRBV5-1	TRBJ1-1	NA	13
TGTGCCAGCAGCCAGGGACTAGCGTTGGACAATGAGCAGTTCTTC	CASSQGLALDNEQFF	TRBD2	TRBV14	TRBJ2-1	NA	15
TGTGCTAGTCACCTGACTAGCGGGAGTTCCAATGAGCAGTTCTTC	CASHLTSGSSNEQFF	TRBD2	TRBV19	TRBJ2-1	NA	15
TGTGCCAGTCATCAGGGAAGAAGTCAGCCCCAGCATTTT	CASHQGRSQPQHF	NA	TRBV6-1	TRBJ1-5	NA	13
TGTGCCAGCAGCCACAGGACAGTGGCAAACACCGGGGAGCTGTTTTTT	CASSHRTVANTGELFF	NA	TRBV14	TRBJ2-2	NA	16
TGTGCCAGCAGCGCAAAGGACGGATACAATGAGCAGTTCTTC	CASSAKDGYNEQFF	NA	TRBV9	TRBJ2-1	NA	14
TGTGCCAGCTCACCTGGCAGGGGGGCGAGCTTAGGCAATCAGCCCCAGCATTTT	CASSPGRGASLGNQPQHF	TRBD1	TRBV18	TRBJ1-5	NA	18
TGTGCCAGCTCACTCAAGTCGGCAGGGAACACTGAAGCTTTCTTT	CASSLKSAGNTEAFF	NA	TRBV18	TRBJ1-1	NA	15
TGTGCCAGCAGCCCCCGGACTAGGTACAATGAGCAGTTCTTC	CASSPRTRYNEQFF	TRBD2	TRBV9	TRBJ2-1	NA	14
TGTGCCAGCTCACCACCACTAGCGGGAGTGGGAACGTCCCAGTACTTC	CASSPPLAGVGTSQYF	TRBD2	TRBV18	TRBJ2-5	NA	16
TGTGCCATCAGTGAATCTTACAATGAGCAGTTCTTC	CAISESYNEQFF	NA	TRBV10-3	TRBJ2-1	NA	12
TGTGCCGTCCGGGACAGGGCTACAGATACGCAGTATTTT	CAVRDRATDTQYF	TRBD1	TRBV6-4	TRBJ2-3	NA	13
TGTGCCGGGGCATCCAACTATGGCTACACCTTC	CAGASNYGYTF	NA	TRBV28	TRBJ1-2	NA	11
TGTGCCAGTAGCGGGAGGGAAGGCGGGGAGCTGTTTTTT	CASSGREGGELFF	TRBD2	TRBV6-1	TRBJ2-2	NA	13
TGTGCCAGCAGCCCTGGAGGGGCCCAAGAGACCCAGTACTTC	CASSPGGAQETQYF	NA	TRBV11-3	TRBJ2-5	once	14
TGTGCCAGCAGTTACCGGACAGGCCACACCGGGGAGCTGTTTTTT	CASSYRTGHTGELFF	TRBD1	TRBV6-6	TRBJ2-2	NA	15
TGTGCCAGCAGCACCGCAGAAACGGGTCAGCCCCAGCATTTT	CASSTAETGQPQHF	NA	TRBV21-1	TRBJ1-5	NA	14
TGTGCCAGCAGTGACCCCGGACGGAGCTATGGCTACACCTTC	CASSDPGRSYGYTF	NA	TRBV25-1	TRBJ1-2	NA	14
TGTGCCAGCTCACCGAGGGGAGCTAATGAAAAACTGTTTTTT	CASSPRGANEKLFF	NA	TRBV18	TRBJ1-4	NA	14
TGTGCCAGCAGTTATAGCAATCAGCCCCAGCATTTT	CASSYSNQPQHF	NA	TRBV5-5	TRBJ1-5	NA	12
TGTGCCAGCAGTGCCGCCGGACTCTCTGGAAACACCATATATTTT	CASSAAGLSGNTIYF	NA	TRBV2	TRBJ1-3	NA	15
TGTGCCAGCTCACGGGACGGAGACAATCAGCCCCAGCATTTT	CASSRDGDNQPQHF	NA	TRBV18	TRBJ1-5	NA	14
TGCGCCAGCAGCTTGGGGCAAACCGAAGCTTTCTTT	CASSLGQTEAFF	NA	TRBV5-1	TRBJ1-1	NA	12
TGTGCCAGTAGTCTAATAGCGGGAGGTACCACAGATACGCAGTATTTT	CASSLIAGGTTDTQYF	TRBD2	TRBV19	TRBJ2-3	NA	16
TGTGCCAGCAGTTTATGGCGGGTAGCCAAAAACATTCAGTACTTC	CASSLWRVAKNIQYF	NA	TRBV28	TRBJ2-4	NA	15
TGTGCCAGCAGTGGATCCGTTGGAGTCAAAAACATTCAGTACTTC	CASSGSVGVKNIQYF	NA	TRBV6-1	TRBJ2-4	NA	15
TGTGCCAGCTCACCAGGATCTGCAACTAATGAAAAACTGTTTTTT	CASSPGSATNEKLFF	NA	TRBV18	TRBJ1-4	NA	15
TGTGCCAGCAGTACCCACAGGGACACCGGGGAGCTGTTTTTT	CASSTHRDTGELFF	NA	TRBV28	TRBJ2-2	NA	14
TGTGCCAGCAGACCGGTGGGGGGTCGAGAGACCCAGTACTTC	CASRPVGGRETQYF	NA	TRBV7-7	TRBJ2-5	NA	14
TGTGCCAGCAGCCAAGACAGGGGAACTAACTATGGCTACACCTTC	CASSQDRGTNYGYTF	NA	TRBV4-2	TRBJ1-2	NA	15
TGTGCCAGCTATCCCTCTAGCGGCTACGAGCAGTACTTC	CASYPSSGYEQYF	TRBD2	TRBV27	TRBJ2-7	NA	13
TGCGCCAGCAATCTCGGGGGCCCCCAGAACACTGAAGCTTTCTTT	CASNLGGPQNTEAFF	NA	TRBV5-1	TRBJ1-1	NA	15
TGTGCCAGCAGTCAAGGACAGTCGGCGGGCGAGCAGTACTTC	CASSQGQSAGEQYF	NA	TRBV27	TRBJ2-7	NA	14
TGTGCCAGCAGCTTGGATCAGATCTACGAGCAGTACTTC	CASSLDQIYEQYF	NA	TRBV5-4	TRBJ2-7	NA	13
TGCGCCAGCAGTGTTCCGACAGGGAGCTCCTACGAGCAGTACTTC	CASSVPTGSSYEQYF	TRBD1	TRBV10-1	TRBJ2-7	NA	15
TGTGCCAGCAGCTTATCCCATTATGGCTACACCTTC	CASSLSHYGYTF	NA	TRBV7-9	TRBJ1-2	once	12
TGTGCCAGCAGCAAGAGGGACAGGGGATATCAGCCCCAGCATTTT	CASSKRDRGYQPQHF	TRBD1	TRBV13	TRBJ1-5	NA	15
TGTGCCAGCAGCTTGTTTGGGACAGGGAAAGATACGCAGTATTTT	CASSLFGTGKDTQYF	TRBD1	TRBV13	TRBJ2-3	NA	15
TGCGCCAGCCGGGAAACAGGGGGGTCCTATGGCTACACCTTC	CASRETGGSYGYTF	TRBD1	TRBV4-3	TRBJ1-2	once	14
TGTGCCAGCTCACCAGGCGGTGGCTACACCTTC	CASSPGGGYTF	NA	TRBV18	TRBJ1-2	NA	11
TGCGCCAGCAGCCCCCGGACAGGTACCTACGAGCAGTACTTC	CASSPRTGTYEQYF	TRBD1	TRBV5-1	TRBJ2-7	NA	14
TGTGCCATCAGTCCAGGGGTAAATCAGCCCCAGCATTTT	CAISPGVNQPQHF	NA	TRBV10-3	TRBJ1-5	NA	13
TGTGCCAGTAACCCCCGGGACAGGGATGGCTACACCTTC	CASNPRDRDGYTF	TRBD1	TRBV19	TRBJ1-2	NA	13
TGTGCCAGTAGTAACTACTACGAGCAGTACTTC	CASSNYYEQYF	NA	TRBV19	TRBJ2-7	NA	11
TGTGCCAGCACCCCAAGTCTCTACGAGCAGTACTTC	CASTPSLYEQYF	NA	TRBV11-2	TRBJ2-7	NA	12